This T cell receptor (beta chain) originates from a study of cytomegalovirus exposure and HLA in healthy donors (TCRdb year 2017). At the level of the whole study: An earlier analysis of several hundred of the donors reported 250 to 300 Gb of sequence data and some 120 million unique TCR beta sequences from about 200 million T cells. About 280 gigabases of sequencing data and 70 million to 95 million unique TCR sequences made up an early release that covered some 640 HLA-typed donors. The genetic ancestry cluster associated with self-reported Caucasian donors included about 84% of the 398 genotyped donors. The study aimed to test whether cataloging public T cell receptors could reveal signatures of past pathogen exposure. The study used immunosequencing to profile the T cell repertoires of 666 subjects and linked those repertoires to cytomegalovirus serostatus. Besides the first cohort of roughly 660 subjects, a separate validation cohort made up of over a hundred different subjects was used. High-throughput TCR immunosequencing, statistical association of individual TCRs with disease status, and machine learning were combined to predict cytomegalovirus infection status. To study patterns of TCR occurrence, a later analysis re-analyzed previously published TCR beta repertoires from around 660 donors and added high-resolution HLA genotyping. In the later analysis, no new phenotypic data were used to find candidate immune exposures; instead, reliance was placed on TCR beta sequences and their occurrence across donors. An earlier analysis of 587 of the donors used high-throughput TCR beta sequencing to judge whether each TCR beta V gene segment behaved as functional or pseudogenic. Alongside the repertoire data, information on donor age, sex, ethnicity and CMV serostatus was compiled. A later genetic analysis took genome-wide SNP genotypes for about 65% of the 666 donors and used that subset as a discovery cohort. Every repertoire in the discovery cohort had been generated on one and the same sequencing platform. HLA typing included class I and class II loci at four-digit resolution. Typing coverage varied by locus: roughly 620-630 donors for A, B, C, DRB1 and DQB1; more than 500 for DQA1; around 570 for DPA1; more than 450 for DPB1. Because of strong linkage in the cohort, a handful of DR-DQ haplotypes were treated as single units for association and clustering. Among almost 400 genotyped donors of the cohort, an average of about 240,000 unique TCR beta nucleotide sequences were sequenced per donor, around a sixth of them non-productive. Results the study describes overall, beyond this receptor: According to a later analysis, TCR association rates differed among HLA loci, with DRB1 alleles showing the most associated TCRs and HLA-C alleles showing the fewest. V-gene and J-gene trimming of TCR beta chains was associated with a missense DCLRE1C variant in a later genetic analysis, and the association was replicated in an independent cohort. A few of the identified cytomegalovirus-associated TCR beta chains were confirmed in vitro to be specific for cytomegalovirus antigens. The classifier was reported to diagnose cytomegalovirus status with high specificity and sensitivity in both the original and validation cohorts. The cohort was sequenced for TCR beta chains only, and without alpha or paired-chain data the features that could be detected were limited. When HLA alleles, especially DR and DQ, strongly co-occurred, attributing TCR associations to individual alleles was difficult. A total of some 180 TCR beta chains were listed by the study as associated with cytomegalovirus. The presence/absence analyses assumed that sequencing depth was roughly uniform across donors, and that assumption may not be true. The authors suggested that the approach could potentially be generalized to other disease states and immunological phenotypes. A further reported finding was that TCR beta sequences accurately predicted the HLA-A and HLA-B alleles for most subjects in the first cohort. In a later analysis, several top co-occurrence clusters were reported to appear linked to parvovirus B19, influenza, CMV and Epstein-Barr virus. Because counts were too low, seventeen rarely observed V segments, including chromosome 9 orphons, were excluded from the earlier analysis of a few hundred of the donors. Linkage disequilibrium might explain the correlated functional status among segregating V segments, but an unknown experimental factor could not be ruled out. In an earlier analysis of some 500 of the donors, most TCR beta V segments were observed in productive rearrangements about 87% or about 30% of the time, broadly matching IMGT annotations. Because HLA typing was missing for some donors at each locus, association tests included only the typed subset. According to a later genetic analysis, donors in an Asian-associated ancestry cluster had fewer N-insertions in productive TCRs than the approximately 690-donor mean. CMV serostatus was the only immune exposure information available for the cohort. Across donors, most TCR sequences were observed very rarely, whereas some public TCRs were present in many individuals. A later analysis associated some 17,000 TCR beta sequences with specific HLA alleles at a false discovery rate of 0.05. A group of highly shared sequence variants was considered likely to be a technical artifact of the sequencing pipeline. Compared with equally common non-associated chains, HLA-associated TCR beta chains in a later analysis were more clonally expanded and had lower generation probabilities. A later analysis found that most CMV-associated TCR beta chains appeared HLA-restricted, with HLA associations seemingly driven largely by CMV exposure. The 87-base-pair reads could not distinguish some IMGT-functional V segments, including TRBV6-2 and TRBV6-3, so those segments were excluded.

As concerns this clone: No antigen is known for it. No base quality values were provided; no much bigger clone lies one nucleotide off.

Receptor amplification or capture employed the immunoSEQ multiplex PCR assay. A mixture of 60 forward primers for TCR Vbeta segments and 13 reverse primers for TCR Jbeta segments was used in the multiplex PCR. Amplification of the CDR3 region of rearranged TCR beta genes was performed with a multiplex PCR assay on genomic DNA. Amplified TCR beta libraries were sequenced as 87-base-pair reads on the Illumina HiSeq System. The paper's processing steps were these. In a later analysis, tens of millions of unique TCR beta chains were counted across the roughly 700 repertoires, and roughly 10 million of these chains were shared by at least two donors. To remove PCR and sequencing errors, raw reads were error-corrected and collapsed into unique sequences using a nearest-neighbor algorithm that merged closely related sequences. V, D and J gene segments were assigned by aligning CDR3 sequences to IMGT reference sequences. Each retained sequence needed at least a six-nucleotide match to both a V gene segment and a J gene segment. Rearrangements were called productive when the CDR3 lacked stop codons and stayed in frame with V and J; all others were non-productive. Following IMGT convention, CDR3 was defined as the stretch from the second conserved V-encoded cysteine up to the conserved J-encoded phenylalanine. The earlier analysis of about 640 of the donors excluded any sequence lacking an unambiguous match to a single V gene segment. An earlier analysis of fewer than 650 of the donors classified V segments as functional when productive rearrangements were above 56.7% and as segregating when the standard deviation between donors was above 5%. A statistical classification framework was built for diagnosing cytomegalovirus status from the catalog of TCR beta chain sequences. A later analysis assigned V and J genes by comparing TCR nucleotide sequences with IMGT/GENE-DB human TR gene sequences. The TCRdist pipeline was used in a later analysis to assign CDR3 sequences and most-parsimonious VDJ recombination scenarios. In a later analysis, each TCR beta chain was defined by its CDR3 amino acid sequence together with its V-gene family, and reads without a unique V-gene family were excluded. In a later analysis, nearly 600 highly shared, low-generation-probability nucleotide sequences were removed to address suspected cross-contamination and a sequencing artifact. In a later analysis, a clonal expansion index was calculated for each public chain from normalized within-repertoire ranks of inferred template counts. In a later analysis, generation probabilities were computed with a VDJ recombination model fitted to out-of-frame rearrangements, and the resulting probabilities were checked against IGoR. In a later analysis, TCR-TCR, TCR-HLA and TCR-CMV co-occurrence was scored with hypergeometric tests, and a repertoire-size bias correction was applied to TCR pairs. A later analysis estimated false discovery rates by permuting HLA or CMV assignments 20 times. In a later analysis, co-occurring TCRs were grouped using DBSCAN, and TCRdist sequence similarity was added for clustering within HLA-allele-positive subsets. Repertoires with fewer than 30,000 or more than 120,000 public chains were left out of co-occurrence clustering, as were a handful of repertoires with anomalous nucleotide sharing. TCRdb took over this immuneACCESS table, retaining in-frame rearrangements with V and J assigned. Such tables are incomplete; in checked studies, under half of the missing clones stem from an unresolved V gene, and the remainder is unexplained. V and J calls and clone size come straight from that table; D and trimming were deduced from the DNA. Recorded for this sample are 280,000 or so clones; 80% to 90% of them occurred a single time. Approximately 2.2% of the sample belongs to the ten largest clones.

Including the terminal cysteine and phenylalanine, the CDR3 comprises 14 residues. The CDR3 DNA has 42 bases and is translated from base 1. A distance of 12 bases separates the germline ends of V and J, which lose 1 base and 8 bases respectively. CDR1 and CDR2 were assigned from the germline V gene as SGHDN and FVKESK. In total, more than 500 healthy bone marrow donors made up the cohort. All cohort members were sampled while nominally healthy, although unrecorded immune exposures were likely present. The donor tested CMV seronegative, placing the donor among the 350 or so seronegative members of the cohort. Each donor provided a peripheral blood sample, and peripheral blood mononuclear cells were used for TCR beta sequencing. The Qiagen DNeasy Blood Extraction Kit was used to extract genomic DNA from the blood cell samples.

Input material: PBMCs. The V and J genes are TRBV14 and TRBJ2-1, with no D gene named confidently. This TCR was sampled from a woman aged 18 to 35 in good health and CMV-seronegative. The nucleotide sequence is TGTGCCAGCAGCCAAGGAGGCCGAGGCGATGAGCAGTTCTTC. Its product reads: CASSQGGRGDEQFF.